This T cell receptor beta chain was identified during a study of cytomegalovirus exposure and HLA in healthy donors. Background on the study: Out of 300 to 500 genotyped donors, roughly 78% belonged to the Caucasian-associated ancestry cluster. Study results and limitations: In a later analysis, DRB1 alleles had the most associated TCRs; HLA-C alleles the fewest. The authors judged a highly shared variant cluster likely a sequencing artifact. In an earlier analysis, about 90% or about 30%: the productive usage of most TCR beta V segments.

The PCR made use of 60 Vbeta and 13 Jbeta primers. Assay used: immunoSEQ multiplex PCR; TCRdb lists only in-frame clones, some missing. The sample holds around 150,000 clones; approximately 80% are singletons and the top ten take approximately 6%. There are 14 residues in the CDR3. V gave up 6 bases and J gave up 0 bases; unmatched junction bases: 5. Germline assignment: CDR1 SGHNT and CDR2 YYREEE (reference sequence). Worth noting for this clone: Its antigen is unknown.

The receptor's source is a man aged 25 to 45 in good health and CMV-seropositive. Sequencing was performed on PBMCs. V gene TRBV5-4 combines with J gene TRBJ1-1, with TRBD1 matching over 7 bases. The CDR3 loop reads CASTWDRLNTEAFF. CDR3 in DNA: TGTGCCAGCACCTGGGACAGATTGAACACTGAAGCTTTCTTT. Complete variable domain (other parts from reference TRBV5-4 and TRBJ1-1): ETGVTQSPTHLIKTRGQQVTLRCSSQSGHNTVSWYQQALGQGPQFIFQYYREEENGRGNFPPRFSGLQFPNYSSELNVNALELDDSALYLCASTWDRLNTEAFFGQGTRLTVV.